This T cell receptor beta chain was observed in a study of Ad26.COV2.S vaccination and SARS-CoV-2 variants. At the level of the study: Each vaccinee took Ad26.COV2.S intramuscularly, once or twice 56 days apart. Overall study findings and caveats: The analyses of TCR breadth and depth may have understated the size of total T cell responses.

CDR1 and CDR2 from the germline V gene are SGHRS and YFSETQ. The germline V and J ends were trimmed by 6 bases and 3 bases, with 11 bases remaining between them. This CDR3 comprises 13 residues. Regarding treatment: around 19 received Ad26.COV2.S at low or high dose, single or two shots; 5 received placebo; per-sample allocation not given. It was on day 63 after the first vaccine or placebo injection that samples were taken. In regard to this clone: The antigen is not known.

Only in-frame clones appear in the TCRdb table, and some are missing; sequencing was by immunoSEQ multiplex PCR. Here the sample spans 300,000 to 500,000 clones, about 85% being singletons. Sample: peripheral blood, taken in a trial of Ad26.COV2.S vaccine versus placebo. The receptor comes from a person between 18 and 65 years old who received the Ad26.COV2.S COVID-19 vaccine or a placebo. The chain combines TRBV5-1 with TRBJ2-3; D is unresolved. CDR3 sequence (DNA): TGCGCCAGCAAGGCCCCGTTTACAGATACGCAGTATTTT. Its translation is CASKAPFTDTQYF.